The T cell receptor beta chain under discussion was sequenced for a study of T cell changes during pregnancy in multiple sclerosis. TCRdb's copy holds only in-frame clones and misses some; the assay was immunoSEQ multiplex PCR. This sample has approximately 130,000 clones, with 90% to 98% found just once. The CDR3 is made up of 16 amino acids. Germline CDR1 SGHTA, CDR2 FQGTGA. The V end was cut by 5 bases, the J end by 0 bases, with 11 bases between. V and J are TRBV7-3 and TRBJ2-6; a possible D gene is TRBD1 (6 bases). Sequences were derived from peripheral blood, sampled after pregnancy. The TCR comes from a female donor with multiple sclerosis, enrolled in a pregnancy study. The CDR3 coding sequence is TGTGCCAGCAGCCGGGACACCGCCTCTGGGGCCAACGTCCTGACTTTC. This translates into CASSRDTASGANVLTF.